This T cell receptor beta chain was sequenced during a study of CD8+ T cells in alopecia areata. Study conclusions and caveats: More clonal than normal scalp was lesional scalp, particularly alopecia totalis/universalis. Expanded CD8+ clones among the top 100, and scalp clonality, were significantly decreased by tofacitinib. Numerous expanded lesional clones remained in scalp and blood during tofacitinib.

The sequencing template was cDNA reverse transcribed from extracted RNA. Profiled with immunoSEQ multiplex PCR; TCRdb holds only in-frame clones, not every one. The sample records tens of thousands of clones, just over 70% being singletons. This clone was seen just once. The antigen remains unidentified. Noted treatment: oral pan-JAK inhibitor, 5-10 mg twice daily. V lost 1 base, J lost 4 bases, and 8 bases stayed unmatched. In germline, CDR1 is MGHDK, CDR2 SYGVNS. The CDR3 spans 16 residues. This clonotype was obtained from a human donor with alopecia areata. The V call is TRBV25-1, the J call TRBJ1-1, with TRBD1 identical over 8 bases. The specimen comprised CD8+ T cells sorted from blood, sampled at week 44, from a patient treated with tofacitinib. The CDR3 is CASSESATGGGTEAFF. The CDR3 DNA reads TGTGCCAGCAGTGAATCTGCCACAGGGGGTGGCACTGAAGCTTTCTTT.